Each of the 4 T cell receptor beta chains below was sequenced from the same sample in a study of T cell responses to AZD1222 COVID-19 vaccine. The protocol was immunoSEQ multiplex PCR, while the TCRdb copy is restricted to in-frame clones and leaves out a portion. The table shows roughly 120,000 clones, with about 92% occurring only once. The sample was peripheral blood, taken on day 0 of AZD1222 vaccination. These receptors all stem from an adult in good health.

The chain combines TRBV28 with TRBJ1-2; no reliable D call. This CDR3 spans 11 amino acids. V shed 6 bases and J shed 6 bases, with 8 bases lying between them. Germline V gene data show CDR1 as MDHEN and CDR2 as SYDVKM. CDR3 bases: TGTGCCAGCAGGACGACGCATGGCTACACCTTC. Protein sequence: CASRTTHGYTF.

The V call is TRBV2, the J call TRBJ1-5; a weak D match, TRBD1 (6 bases). The CDR3 extends over 12 amino acids. The germline gives CDR1 SNHLY, CDR2 FYNNEI. The ends were cut back, 7 bases at V and 10 bases at J, with 14 bases in the middle. The CDR3 protein is CASNQNRDPQHF. The CDR3 coding sequence is TGTGCCAGCAACCAGAACAGGGATCCCCAGCATTTT.

The V and J genes are TRBV28 and TRBJ1-1; no reliable D call. CDR1 MDHEN and CDR2 SYDVKM come from the germline V gene. The CDR3 consists of 12 residues. Trimming pared 2 bases from V and 5 bases from J, leaving 6 bases between. Written as DNA, the CDR3 is TGTGCCAGCAGTTTAGTGCGGACTGAAGCTTTCTTT. It is translated as CASSLVRTEAFF.

The chain couples TRBV29-1 to TRBJ2-1, with a tentative D call TRBD2 (5 bases). Germline V gene sequence: CDR1 SQVTM, CDR2 ANQGSEA. V lost 6 bases and J 1 base, leaving 13 bases between the germline ends. The CDR3 is 14 residues long. In nucleotides, the CDR3 is TGCAGCGTCGACGGGGAGATTTCCTACAATGAGCAGTTCTTC. It specifies CSVDGEISYNEQFF.